The 6 T cell receptor beta chains reported below all come from one sample, sequenced in a study of blood T cell repertoires in COVID-19. TCRdb's copy holds only in-frame clones and misses some; the assay was immunoSEQ multiplex PCR. The repertoire holds 300,000 to 350,000 clones, with roughly 87% as singletons. The specimen sequenced was peripheral blood. The receptors originated from a man aged 25-40 years with COVID-19, enrolled during active disease.

The chain carries TRBV7-2 and TRBJ2-5, with unresolved D. Germline CDR1 and CDR2: SGHTA and FQGNSA. The CDR3 is 15 residues long. V dropped 5 bases and J dropped 5 bases, with 18 bases sitting between them. Here the CDR3 DNA reads TGTGCCAGCAGCCCCATGACATTAAACAAGGAGACCCAGTACTTC. Amino acid sequence: CASSPMTLNKETQYF.

V gene TRBV10-3 combines with J gene TRBJ1-6; D is possibly TRBD1 (6 bases). Germline loops: CDR1 ENHRY, CDR2 SYGVKD. CDR3 length equals 14 residues. Trimming took off 2 bases at V and 5 bases at J, with 7 bases between the two ends. The CDR3 coding sequence is TGTGCCATCAGTGAGACAGGGAATAATTCACCCCTCCACTTT. This gives the protein CAISETGNNSPLHF.

The chain employs TRBV6-2 or TRBV6-3 and TRBJ2-5, with 9 bases identical to TRBD1. J was trimmed by 6 bases and V by 5 bases; bases with no gene match: 13. Germline V gene data show CDR1 as MNHEY and CDR2 as SVGEGT. The CDR3 has 16 amino acids. In DNA form, the CDR3 reads TGTGCCAGCAGTCCCCACCTCGGGACAGGGCAACAGACCCAGTACTTC. This translates into CASSPHLGTGQQTQYF.

The chain uses TRBV4-1 and TRBJ2-2, with 8 bases fitting TRBD1. V lost 4 bases, J lost 5 bases, and 9 bases stayed unmatched. Germline loops: CDR1 MGHRA, CDR2 YSYEKL. The CDR3 runs to 16 residues. CDR3 sequence: CASSLDRGSGTGELFF. CDR3 bases: TGCGCCAGCAGCCTCGACAGGGGATCGGGTACCGGGGAGCTGTTTTTT.

The chain is built from TRBV11-3 and TRBJ1-1, with D tentatively TRBD1 (6 bases). V was trimmed by 5 bases and J by 1 base, leaving 8 bases between them. Germline assignment: CDR1 SGHNT and CDR2 YENEEA. The CDR3 runs to 13 residues. CDR3 in amino acids: CASSVTGNTEAFF. The CDR3 coding sequence is TGTGCCAGCAGCGTGACAGGGAACACTGAAGCTTTCTTT.

V is TRBV4-3 and J is TRBJ2-1, with D perhaps matching TRBD2 (6 bases). The germline V gene encodes CDR1 LGHNA and CDR2 YSLEER. Trimming pared 3 bases from V and 5 bases from J, leaving 20 bases between. The CDR3 has 17 amino acids. CDR3 residues: CASSQATGTLGHNEQFF. The CDR3 DNA follows: TGCGCCAGCAGCCAGGCTACCGGGACTCTAGGACACAATGAGCAGTTCTTC.